The rows below give T cell receptor beta chains drawn from one sample of a study of Graves' ophthalmopathy and Graves' hyperthyroidism. MiXCR was run by TCRdb on the multiplex PCR reads, yielding one entry per CDR3 protein. Found here are about 210,000 distinct CDR3 sequences, 25% to 30% of them singletons; the top ten hold approximately 9.6%. The sequencing sample was made of peripheral blood. Receptors were obtained from a man between 50 and 59 years old with Graves' ophthalmopathy. Both conserved end residues are part of each CDR3. Fields, in order: J gene, V gene, CDR3 protein.

TRBJ2-5 TRBV11-3 CASSYKRETQHF
TRBJ2-2 TRBV6-2/TRBV6-3 CAGSYSAGGNTGELFF
TRBJ2-7 TRBV28 CASRGDRDRGYEQYF
TRBJ2-7 TRBV7-8 CASSLAGGGSYEQYF
TRBJ2-7 TRBV19 CASSGTSGVYEQYF
TRBJ2-7 TRBV7-9 CASSLASGTYEQYF
TRBJ2-3 TRBV20-1 CSARTLTTDTQYF
TRBJ2-6 TRBV6-5 CASGWSSGANVLTF
TRBJ2-5 TRBV7-2 CASSLGVASGRSWETQYF
TRBJ2-7 TRBV6-2/TRBV6-3 CASSYDKVSSYEQYF
TRBJ1-6 TRBV12-3/TRBV12-4 CASSQGLRDSPLHF
TRBJ2-5 TRBV2 CASGLAGGETQYF
TRBJ2-2 TRBV12-3/TRBV12-4 CASRAMSTGELFF
TRBJ2-7 TRBV7-8 CASSLGDSAYEQYF
TRBJ1-1 TRBV6-5 CASSYSRAGEAFF
TRBJ2-7 TRBV12-3/TRBV12-4 CTSTIGRKAYEQYF
TRBJ1-2 TRBV28 CATSIGQGGYTF
TRBJ1-5 TRBV2 CASSGDGSNQPQHF
TRBJ2-7 TRBV24-1 CATSGPRTSGSYEQYF
TRBJ1-5 TRBV27 CASSWTGDGQPQHF
TRBJ2-2 TRBV18 CASSPGLAVNTGELFF